This TCR beta chain is drawn from a study of cytotoxic CD8 clonotypes in ibrutinib-treated CLL. Study-level points and caveats: The clonality rise at ibrutinib response reflected private clonotype expansion.

Details on this clone: Its antigen remains unknown.

V was clipped by 1 base and J by 2 bases, with 13 bases between them. Germline CDR1 is SGHDT and CDR2 is YYEEEE. The length of the CDR3 is 15 residues. Genomic DNA (about 2 micrograms) was obtained from cryopreserved PBMCs for construction of TCR beta libraries. Assay: immunoSEQ multiplex PCR; the TCRdb copy retains only in-frame clones and omits some. The repertoire consists of some 200,000 clones, with 79% occurring once and the leading ten covering around 10%. The sequences come from PBMCs, collected after 12 months of ibrutinib treatment. The receptor comes from a human donor with chronic lymphocytic leukemia. This chain connects TRBV5-6 to TRBJ2-7; D ambiguous. CDR3 sequence: CASSLKWGTAYEQYF. The CDR3, as DNA: TGTGCCAGCAGCTTGAAATGGGGTACAGCCTACGAGCAGTACTTC.